The rows below give T cell receptor beta chains drawn from one sample of a study of T cell repertoires in cytomegalovirus infection. Their target antigens are unknown. TCRdb fed the reads into MiXCR, producing one record per CDR3 protein. The table records hundreds of thousands of distinct CDR3 sequences, roughly 43% of them present only once. The sample in question was cultured PBMCs, obtained from culture after CMV antigen stimulation. The receptor source for this set is a human donor in good health (CMV status not recorded). Some clones in this sample may be carry-over from other donors' samples. Each CDR3 is given with its conserved first and last residue. The order of the fields is V gene, D gene, J gene, clone size, CDR3 protein, CDR3 DNA. A D gene is named only where the DNA matches it firmly. Where a row states a size, it is once, few, many or the class of an expanded clone; other rows omit it.

v_call: TRBV4-1
d_call: -
j_call: TRBJ1-1
clone_size: -
cdr3_aa: CASSQTGGHTEAFF
cdr3_nt: TGCGCCAGCAGCCAAACCGGGGGTCACACTGAAGCTTTCTTT

v_call: TRBV7-8
d_call: -
j_call: TRBJ1-4
clone_size: -
cdr3_aa: CASSLGGRNEKLFF
cdr3_nt: TGTGCCAGCAGCTTAGGGGGGCGCAATGAAAAACTGTTTTTT

v_call: TRBV12-5
d_call: -
j_call: TRBJ2-7
clone_size: -
cdr3_aa: CASGLVIGLIPNEQYF
cdr3_nt: TGTGCTAGTGGTTTGGTAATTGGACTGATACCCAACGAGCAGTACTTC

v_call: TRBV7-2
d_call: TRBD2
j_call: TRBJ2-7
clone_size: -
cdr3_aa: CASSLASRGGAYEQYF
cdr3_nt: TGTGCCAGCAGCTTAGCGTCACGCGGGGGGGCCTACGAGCAGTACTTC

v_call: TRBV4-3
d_call: TRBD2
j_call: TRBJ2-7
clone_size: few
cdr3_aa: CASSQATSGAWEKYF
cdr3_nt: TGCGCCAGCAGCCAAGCAACTAGCGGAGCCTGGGAAAAGTACTTC

v_call: TRBV7-2
d_call: -
j_call: TRBJ2-7
clone_size: few
cdr3_aa: CASSLTRQGPYEQYF
cdr3_nt: TGTGCCAGCAGCTTAACCAGACAAGGGCCCTACGAGCAGTACTTC

v_call: TRBV19
d_call: TRBD1
j_call: TRBJ2-7
clone_size: -
cdr3_aa: CASKRGDRGVYEQYF
cdr3_nt: TGTGCCAGTAAGCGGGGGGACAGGGGGGTTTACGAGCAGTACTTC

v_call: TRBV29-1
d_call: TRBD1
j_call: TRBJ1-1
clone_size: few
cdr3_aa: CSVSGGRGTEAFF
cdr3_nt: TGCAGCGTGTCAGGGGGCAGGGGAACTGAAGCTTTCTTT

v_call: TRBV15
d_call: TRBD1
j_call: TRBJ1-5
clone_size: -
cdr3_aa: CATRPPGQAGQPQHF
cdr3_nt: TGTGCCACCCGTCCTCCGGGACAGGCGGGTCAGCCCCAGCATTTT

v_call: TRBV4-1
d_call: -
j_call: TRBJ1-3
clone_size: few
cdr3_aa: CASSQEGASGNTIYF
cdr3_nt: TGCGCCAGCAGCCAAGAAGGGGCTTCTGGAAACACCATATATTTT

v_call: TRBV2
d_call: -
j_call: TRBJ1-3
clone_size: -
cdr3_aa: CASSDLAGAGNTIYF
cdr3_nt: TGTGCCAGCAGTGATTTGGCAGGAGCTGGAAACACCATATATTTT

v_call: TRBV19
d_call: -
j_call: TRBJ1-1
clone_size: few
cdr3_aa: CASSIGRPEGNTEAFF
cdr3_nt: TGTGCCAGTAGTATAGGTCGGCCAGAAGGAAACACTGAAGCTTTCTTT

v_call: TRBV11-2
d_call: -
j_call: TRBJ2-1
clone_size: -
cdr3_aa: CASSSPGGRQEQFF
cdr3_nt: TGTGCCAGCAGCTCCCCGGGGGGCCGCCAGGAGCAGTTCTTC

v_call: TRBV7-9
d_call: -
j_call: TRBJ2-7
clone_size: -
cdr3_aa: CASGTAGVYEQYF
cdr3_nt: TGTGCCAGCGGCACGGCAGGAGTCTACGAGCAGTACTTC

v_call: TRBV6-2/TRBV6-3
d_call: -
j_call: TRBJ2-2
clone_size: once
cdr3_aa: CASSYLGLNTGELFF
cdr3_nt: TGTGCCAGCAGTTATTTGGGACTCAACACCGGGGAGCTGTTTTTT

v_call: TRBV6-2/TRBV6-3
d_call: TRBD2
j_call: TRBJ2-7
clone_size: once
cdr3_aa: CASSYSSSGTGEQYF
cdr3_nt: TGTGCCAGCAGTTACTCTTCTAGCGGGACTGGCGAGCAGTACTTC

v_call: TRBV20-1
d_call: TRBD1
j_call: TRBJ1-2
clone_size: -
cdr3_aa: CSARALDRGFSGYTF
cdr3_nt: TGCAGTGCTAGGGCCCTCGACAGGGGATTCTCCGGCTACACCTTC

v_call: TRBV7-2
d_call: TRBD2
j_call: TRBJ2-4
clone_size: few
cdr3_aa: CASSEIAGGPAKNIQYF
cdr3_nt: TGTGCCAGCAGCGAAATAGCGGGAGGGCCGGCCAAAAACATTCAGTACTTC

v_call: TRBV10-1
d_call: -
j_call: TRBJ2-3
clone_size: few
cdr3_aa: CASSGGLGPADTQYF
cdr3_nt: TGCGCCAGCAGTGGGGGACTGGGCCCCGCAGATACGCAGTATTTT

v_call: TRBV20-1
d_call: TRBD1
j_call: TRBJ2-7
clone_size: -
cdr3_aa: CSGTGGYEQYF
cdr3_nt: TGCAGTGGGACAGGGGGGTACGAGCAGTACTTC

v_call: TRBV7-2
d_call: -
j_call: TRBJ2-1
clone_size: few
cdr3_aa: CASSTQAVSSYNEQFF
cdr3_nt: TGTGCCAGCAGCACTCAAGCGGTTAGCTCCTACAATGAGCAGTTCTTC

v_call: TRBV7-2
d_call: -
j_call: TRBJ2-3
clone_size: few
cdr3_aa: CASSLALLYTDTQYF
cdr3_nt: TGTGCCAGCAGCTTAGCGTTACTTTACACAGATACGCAGTATTTT